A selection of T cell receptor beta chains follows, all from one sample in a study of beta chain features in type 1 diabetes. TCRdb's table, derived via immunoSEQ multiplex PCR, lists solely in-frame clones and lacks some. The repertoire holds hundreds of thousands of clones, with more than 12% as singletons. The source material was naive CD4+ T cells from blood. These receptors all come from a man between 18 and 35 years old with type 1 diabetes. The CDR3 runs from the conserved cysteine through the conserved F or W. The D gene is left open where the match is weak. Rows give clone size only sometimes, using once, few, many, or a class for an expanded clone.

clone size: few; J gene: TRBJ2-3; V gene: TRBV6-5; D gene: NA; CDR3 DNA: TGTGCCAGCAGTTACTACGGGGGTCGGACAGATACGCAGTATTTT; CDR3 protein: CASSYYGGRTDTQYF
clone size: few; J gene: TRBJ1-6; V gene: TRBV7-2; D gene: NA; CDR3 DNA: TGTGCCACAATTCGCTCCTATAATTCACCCCTCCACTTT; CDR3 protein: CATIRSYNSPLHF
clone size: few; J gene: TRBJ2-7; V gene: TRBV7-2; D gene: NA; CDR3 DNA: TGTGCCAGCAGCAACCCGTCCTACGAGCAGTACTTC; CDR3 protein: CASSNPSYEQYF
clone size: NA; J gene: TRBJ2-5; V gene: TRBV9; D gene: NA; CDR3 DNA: TGTGCCAGCAGCGTAGCCCCCAGCGGCCCTGATGGAGAGACCCAGTACTTC; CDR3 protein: CASSVAPSGPDGETQYF
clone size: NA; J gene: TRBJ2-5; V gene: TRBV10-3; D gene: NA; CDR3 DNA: TGTGCCATCGGGCCGACGGAAGAGACCCAGTACTTC; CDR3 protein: CAIGPTEETQYF
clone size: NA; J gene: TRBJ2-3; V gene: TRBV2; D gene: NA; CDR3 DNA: TGTGCCAGCAGCCCTTCAGGGCTCCCCGCAGATACGCAGTATTTT; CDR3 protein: CASSPSGLPADTQYF
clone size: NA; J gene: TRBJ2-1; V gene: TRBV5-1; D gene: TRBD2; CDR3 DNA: TGCGCCAGCAGCTCTAGCGGGGGACCTGAGCAGTTCTTC; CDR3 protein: CASSSSGGPEQFF
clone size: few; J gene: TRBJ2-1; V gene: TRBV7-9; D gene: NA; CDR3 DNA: TGTGCCAGCAGTCTCGACAGAACCTACAATGAGCAGTTCTTC; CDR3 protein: CASSLDRTYNEQFF
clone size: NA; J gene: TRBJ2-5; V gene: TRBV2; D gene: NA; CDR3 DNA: TGTGCCAGCAGCTATGGACGCCAAGAGACCCAGTACTTC; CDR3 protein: CASSYGRQETQYF
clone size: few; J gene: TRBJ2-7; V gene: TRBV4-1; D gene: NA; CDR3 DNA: TGCGCCAGCAGCCCCACGACTGGGACCACTACCTACGAGCAGTACTTC; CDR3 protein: CASSPTTGTTTYEQYF
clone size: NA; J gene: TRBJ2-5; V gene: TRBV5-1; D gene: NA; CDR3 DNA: TGCGCCAGCAGCCTGCAAGAGACCCAGTACTTC; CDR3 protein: CASSLQETQYF
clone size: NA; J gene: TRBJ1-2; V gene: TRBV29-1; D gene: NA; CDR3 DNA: TGCAGCGCGTTATCGCAGTTTTTTGGCTACACCTTC; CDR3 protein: CSALSQFFGYTF
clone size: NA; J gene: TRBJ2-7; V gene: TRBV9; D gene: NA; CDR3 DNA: TGTGCCAGCAGCGTAGTTGGCGCTAACGACAACGAGCAGTACTTC; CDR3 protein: CASSVVGANDNEQYF
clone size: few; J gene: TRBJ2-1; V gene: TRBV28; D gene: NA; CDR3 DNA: TGTGCCAGCAGCTTCGGAGGACAGCCTAATGAGCAGTTCTTC; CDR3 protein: CASSFGGQPNEQFF
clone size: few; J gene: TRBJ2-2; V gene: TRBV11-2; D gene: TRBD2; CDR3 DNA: TGTGCCAGCAGACAAACTAGCGGGAGGTTGTCCGGGGAGCTGTTTTTT; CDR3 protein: CASRQTSGRLSGELFF
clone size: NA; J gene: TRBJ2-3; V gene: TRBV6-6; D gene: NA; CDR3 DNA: TGTGCCAGCAGTCCCATGTCCGCTTGGGCGCAGTATTTT; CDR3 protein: CASSPMSAWAQYF
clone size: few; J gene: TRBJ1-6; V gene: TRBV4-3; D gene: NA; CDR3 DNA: TGCGCCAGCAGCCAAGACCCGGACGGATTCTATAATTCACCCCTCCACTTT; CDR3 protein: CASSQDPDGFYNSPLHF
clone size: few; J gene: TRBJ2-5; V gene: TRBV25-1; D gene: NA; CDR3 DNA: TGTGCCAGCGGATGGGACACATCTAGTGTAAGGGAGACCCAGTACTTC; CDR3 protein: CASGWDTSSVRETQYF
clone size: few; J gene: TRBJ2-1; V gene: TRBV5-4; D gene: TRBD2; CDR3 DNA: TGTGCCAGCAGCCGGTTGAGACTAAGCGGGAGTGAGAATGAGCAGTTCTTC; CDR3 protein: CASSRLRLSGSENEQFF
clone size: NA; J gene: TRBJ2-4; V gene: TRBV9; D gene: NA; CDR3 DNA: TGTGCCAGCAGCTCCCGGACGGTCCCGTACATTCAGTACTTC; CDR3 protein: CASSSRTVPYIQYF
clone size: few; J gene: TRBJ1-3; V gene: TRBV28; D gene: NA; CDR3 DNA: TGTGCCAGCATTCGGGGGGCTGGAAACACCATATATTTT; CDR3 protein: CASIRGAGNTIYF
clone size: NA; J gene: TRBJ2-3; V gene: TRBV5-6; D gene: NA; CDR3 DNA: TGTGCCAGCAGCTTGCGCTCTGGGCGGGACACAGATACGCAGTATTTT; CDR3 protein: CASSLRSGRDTDTQYF
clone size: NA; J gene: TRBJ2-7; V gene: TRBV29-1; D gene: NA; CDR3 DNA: TGCAGCGTTGTATCTCGGAGAGGCCGGAGCGAGCAGTACTTC; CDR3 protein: CSVVSRRGRSEQYF
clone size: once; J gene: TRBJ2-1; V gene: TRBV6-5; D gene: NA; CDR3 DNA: TGTGCCAGCAGGACGGTGAATGAGCAGTTCTTC; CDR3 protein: CASRTVNEQFF